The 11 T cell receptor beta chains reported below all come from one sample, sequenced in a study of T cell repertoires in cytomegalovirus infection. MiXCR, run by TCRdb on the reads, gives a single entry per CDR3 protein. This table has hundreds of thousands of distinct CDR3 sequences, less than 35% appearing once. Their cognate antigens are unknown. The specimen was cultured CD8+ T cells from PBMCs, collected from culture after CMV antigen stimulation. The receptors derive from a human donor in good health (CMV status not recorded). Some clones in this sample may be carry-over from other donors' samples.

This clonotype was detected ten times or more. The CDR3 is CASSLASWEDRVTDTQYF. DNA for the CDR3: TGTGCCAGCAGCTTAGCGAGTTGGGAGGACAGGGTAACAGATACGCAGTATTTT. V is TRBV7-2 and J is TRBJ2-3; 8 bases map to TRBD1. V dropped 0 bases and J dropped 3; count of bases not matched to a gene: 11. The CDR3 covers 18 residues. Looked up from germline, CDR1 is SGHTA and CDR2 is FQGNSA.

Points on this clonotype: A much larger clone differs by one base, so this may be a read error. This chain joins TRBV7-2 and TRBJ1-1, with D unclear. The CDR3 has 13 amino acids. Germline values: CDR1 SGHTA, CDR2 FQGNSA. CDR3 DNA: TGTGCCAGCAGCATAGCCCCGGGCCGGCCGGCTTTCTTT. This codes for CASSIAPGRPAFF.

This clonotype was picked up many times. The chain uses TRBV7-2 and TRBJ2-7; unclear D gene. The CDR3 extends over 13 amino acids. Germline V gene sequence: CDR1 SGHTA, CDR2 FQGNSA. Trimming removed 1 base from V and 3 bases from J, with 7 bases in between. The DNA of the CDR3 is TGTGCCAGCAGCTTAGGGCGGTACTACGAGCAGTACGTC. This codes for CASSLGRYYEQYV.

CDR3: CASSSGTPRSYEQYF. The CDR3 DNA reads as TGTGCCAGCAGTTCCGGGACACCTCGCTCCTACGAGCAGTACTTC. This sequence joins TRBV27 and TRBJ2-7, with D tentatively TRBD1 (6 bases). V lost 4 bases and J lost 0, with 13 bases in between. CDR1 and CDR2 (germline): MNHEY, SMNVEV (reference sequence). The CDR3 is 15 amino acids.

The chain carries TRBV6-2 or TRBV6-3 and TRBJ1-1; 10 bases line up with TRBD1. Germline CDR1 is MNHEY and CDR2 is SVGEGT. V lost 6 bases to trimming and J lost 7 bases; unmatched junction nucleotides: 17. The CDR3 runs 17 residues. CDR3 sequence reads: CASSHPGQGKRTGEAFF. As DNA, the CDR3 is TGTGCCAGCAGCCATCCGGGACAGGGGAAACGAACAGGTGAAGCTTTCTTT.

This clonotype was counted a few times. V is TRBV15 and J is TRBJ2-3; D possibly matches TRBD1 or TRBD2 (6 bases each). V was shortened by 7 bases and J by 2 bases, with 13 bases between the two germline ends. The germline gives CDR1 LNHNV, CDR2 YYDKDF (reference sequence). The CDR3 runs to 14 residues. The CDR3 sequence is CATTLRGDTDTQYF. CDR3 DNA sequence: TGTGCCACCACCCTGAGGGGGGACACAGATACGCAGTATTTT.

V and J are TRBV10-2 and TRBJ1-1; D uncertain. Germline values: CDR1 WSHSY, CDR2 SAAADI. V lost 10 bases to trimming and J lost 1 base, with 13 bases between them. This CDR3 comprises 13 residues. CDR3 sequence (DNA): TGCGCCACCGTAGAGCTAAAGAACACTGAAGCTTTCTTT. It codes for CATVELKNTEAFF.

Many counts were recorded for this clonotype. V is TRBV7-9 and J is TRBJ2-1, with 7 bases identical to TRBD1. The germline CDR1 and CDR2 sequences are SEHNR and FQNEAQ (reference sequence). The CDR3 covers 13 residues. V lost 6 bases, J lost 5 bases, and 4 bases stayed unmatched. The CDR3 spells CASSNDRDNEQFF. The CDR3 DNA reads TGTGCCAGCAGTAATGACAGGGACAATGAGCAGTTCTTC.

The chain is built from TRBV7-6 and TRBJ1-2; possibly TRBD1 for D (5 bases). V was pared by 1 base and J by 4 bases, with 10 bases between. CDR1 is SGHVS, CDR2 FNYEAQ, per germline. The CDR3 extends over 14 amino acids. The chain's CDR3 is CASSLEGPVYGYTF. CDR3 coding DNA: TGTGCCAGCAGCTTAGAGGGGCCAGTCTATGGCTACACCTTC.

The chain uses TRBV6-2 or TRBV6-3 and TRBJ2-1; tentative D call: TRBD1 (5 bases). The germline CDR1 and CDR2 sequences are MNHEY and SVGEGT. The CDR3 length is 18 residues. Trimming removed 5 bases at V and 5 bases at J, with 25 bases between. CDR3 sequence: CASSRLFLTGPRDNEQFF. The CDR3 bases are TGTGCCAGCAGTCGACTCTTCCTAACAGGACCCAGGGACAATGAGCAGTTCTTC.

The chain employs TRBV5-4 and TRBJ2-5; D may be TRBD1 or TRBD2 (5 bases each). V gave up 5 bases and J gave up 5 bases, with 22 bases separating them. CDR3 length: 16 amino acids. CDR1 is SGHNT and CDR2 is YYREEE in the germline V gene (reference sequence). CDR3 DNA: TGTGCCAGCAGACACACCGGGACCCCCAAAGCGGAGACCCAGTACTTC. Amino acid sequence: CASRHTGTPKAETQYF.